A selection of T cell receptor beta chains follows, all from one sample in a study of preoperative IRX-2 immunotherapy in early breast cancer. Generated by immunoSEQ multiplex PCR, the TCRdb table keeps only in-frame clones and is missing some. The sample comprises roughly 93,000 clones, around 86% of which are singletons, and approximately 2% rests with the top ten. Sequencing was performed on tumor tissue, taken after IRX-2 immunotherapy. All receptors derive from a human donor with breast cancer. Both conserved end residues are part of each CDR3. Fields, in order: J gene, V gene, D gene, clone size, CDR3 DNA, CDR3 protein. The D gene is left open where the match is weak. Size is omitted from some rows. Given values are once, few, many or a class for expanded clones.

J gene: TRBJ2-4; V gene: TRBV2; D gene: NA; clone size: NA; CDR3 DNA: TGTGCCAGCGGCCAAGCCAAAAACATTCAGTACTTC; CDR3 protein: CASGQAKNIQYF
J gene: TRBJ1-1; V gene: TRBV1; D gene: NA; clone size: NA; CDR3 DNA: TGCGCCAGCAGCCAAGAAGGGTGGGGTACAGTGAACACTGAAGCTTTCTTT; CDR3 protein: CASSQEGWGTVNTEAFF
J gene: TRBJ1-5; V gene: TRBV19; D gene: TRBD1; clone size: NA; CDR3 DNA: TGTGCCAGTACAAGACAGGGATTAGACCAGCCCCAGCATTTT; CDR3 protein: CASTRQGLDQPQHF
J gene: TRBJ2-1; V gene: TRBV19; D gene: NA; clone size: NA; CDR3 DNA: TGTGCCAGTACGTTAGCATTTTTCGGTGAGCAGTTCTTC; CDR3 protein: CASTLAFFGEQFF
J gene: TRBJ2-7; V gene: TRBV5-1; D gene: TRBD1; clone size: NA; CDR3 DNA: TGCGCCAGCAGCTGGCTTGGGGGGACAGGAGGCTACGAGCAGTACTTC; CDR3 protein: CASSWLGGTGGYEQYF
J gene: TRBJ1-2; V gene: TRBV5-1; D gene: TRBD1; clone size: NA; CDR3 DNA: TGCGCCAACAGTAGCGGCCAGGGGGCGCGAGGCTACACCTTC; CDR3 protein: CANSSGQGARGYTF
J gene: TRBJ1-3; V gene: TRBV10-3; D gene: NA; clone size: NA; CDR3 DNA: TGTGCCATCAGTGAGTCAAGGACGGAGAGCTCTGGAAACACCATATATTTT; CDR3 protein: CAISESRTESSGNTIYF
J gene: TRBJ2-1; V gene: TRBV5-1; D gene: TRBD1; clone size: NA; CDR3 DNA: TGCGCCAGCAGCTTGCCGACAGGGGACTGGAATGAGCAGTTCTTC; CDR3 protein: CASSLPTGDWNEQFF
J gene: TRBJ1-2; V gene: TRBV5-1; D gene: TRBD1; clone size: NA; CDR3 DNA: TGCGCCAGCAGCGGAGGACAGGGCGACTATGGCTACACCTTC; CDR3 protein: CASSGGQGDYGYTF
J gene: TRBJ1-1; V gene: TRBV25-1; D gene: NA; clone size: NA; CDR3 DNA: TGTGCCAGCACCCCCGGATGGCACACTGAAGCTTTCTTT; CDR3 protein: CASTPGWHTEAFF
J gene: TRBJ1-6; V gene: TRBV1; D gene: NA; clone size: NA; CDR3 DNA: TGCGCCAGCAGCCTAGATCAAATCGATAATTCACCCCTCCACTTT; CDR3 protein: CASSLDQIDNSPLHF
J gene: TRBJ1-2; V gene: TRBV18; D gene: NA; clone size: NA; CDR3 DNA: TGTGCCAGCTCACCCCAGGGTACGGAGGGCTACACCTTC; CDR3 protein: CASSPQGTEGYTF
J gene: TRBJ2-2; V gene: TRBV18; D gene: TRBD2; clone size: NA; CDR3 DNA: TGTGCCAGCTCAGCCGGGACTAGCGGTGGAACCGGGGAGCTGTTTTTT; CDR3 protein: CASSAGTSGGTGELFF
J gene: TRBJ1-2; V gene: TRBV15; D gene: NA; clone size: NA; CDR3 DNA: TGTGCCACCAGCAGAGATCCCCTCAACTATGGCTACACCTTC; CDR3 protein: CATSRDPLNYGYTF
J gene: TRBJ1-6; V gene: TRBV19; D gene: TRBD1; clone size: NA; CDR3 DNA: TGTGCCAGTCGGACGGGACAGACCAATTCACCCCTCCACTTT; CDR3 protein: CASRTGQTNSPLHF
J gene: TRBJ2-3; V gene: TRBV12-5; D gene: TRBD1; clone size: NA; CDR3 DNA: TGTGCCAGCCTCCGGGACAGGGCTACAGATACGCAGTATTTT; CDR3 protein: CASLRDRATDTQYF
J gene: TRBJ1-3; V gene: TRBV19; D gene: NA; clone size: NA; CDR3 DNA: TGTGCCAGTAGTCTAGTACAGTCGGCCTCTGGAAACACCATATATTTT; CDR3 protein: CASSLVQSASGNTIYF
J gene: TRBJ1-4; V gene: TRBV10-3; D gene: NA; clone size: NA; CDR3 DNA: TGTGCCATCAGTGAGCGTCACACCTCAAATGAAAAACTGTTTTTT; CDR3 protein: CAISERHTSNEKLFF
J gene: TRBJ1-5; V gene: TRBV19; D gene: NA; clone size: once; CDR3 DNA: TGTGCCAGTAGGGGGGGCCTCCAGTTTGCCCGCAATCAGCCCCAGCATTTT; CDR3 protein: CASRGGLQFARNQPQHF
J gene: TRBJ1-2; V gene: TRBV29-1; D gene: NA; clone size: many; CDR3 DNA: TGCAGCGTTGAAGTGCCCAGGACGGCTGATGGCTACACCTTC; CDR3 protein: CSVEVPRTADGYTF
J gene: TRBJ1-1; V gene: TRBV5-1; D gene: NA; clone size: NA; CDR3 DNA: TGCGCCAGCAGCTTCTCCAGTGGGATGAACACTAAAGCTTTCTTT; CDR3 protein: CASSFSSGMNTKAFF
J gene: TRBJ2-7; V gene: TRBV28; D gene: NA; clone size: NA; CDR3 DNA: TGTGCCAGCAGGGACCGGGACGGCTCCTACGAGCAGTACTTC; CDR3 protein: CASRDRDGSYEQYF
J gene: TRBJ1-5; V gene: TRBV18; D gene: NA; clone size: NA; CDR3 DNA: TGTGCCAGCTCACCACCGCAGGGACCCCAGCATTTT; CDR3 protein: CASSPPQGPQHF
J gene: TRBJ2-7; V gene: TRBV9; D gene: TRBD1; clone size: once; CDR3 DNA: TGTGCCAGCAGTGAAGGGACAGGGGCCTACGAGCAGTACTTC; CDR3 protein: CASSEGTGAYEQYF
J gene: TRBJ2-7; V gene: TRBV18; D gene: TRBD1; clone size: NA; CDR3 DNA: TGTGCCAGCTCACCAACAGGGGGCCCCTCCTACGAGCAGTACTTC; CDR3 protein: CASSPTGGPSYEQYF
J gene: TRBJ1-1; V gene: TRBV19; D gene: NA; clone size: NA; CDR3 DNA: TGTGCCAGTATACAAGCGCCCATGAACACTGAAGCTTTCTTT; CDR3 protein: CASIQAPMNTEAFF
J gene: TRBJ1-1; V gene: TRBV19; D gene: TRBD1; clone size: NA; CDR3 DNA: TGTGCCAGTAGTCGGGACAGGGGAATCACTGAAGCTTTCTTT; CDR3 protein: CASSRDRGITEAFF
J gene: TRBJ1-3; V gene: TRBV7-7; D gene: TRBD1; clone size: few; CDR3 DNA: TGTGCCAGCAGGGAGGACAGGGGGATTGGAAACACCATATATTTT; CDR3 protein: CASREDRGIGNTIYF
J gene: TRBJ1-4; V gene: TRBV4-1; D gene: NA; clone size: NA; CDR3 DNA: TGCGCCAGCAGCCCCACGGGGGGTCTTACTAATGAAAAACTGTTTTTT; CDR3 protein: CASSPTGGLTNEKLFF
J gene: TRBJ2-1; V gene: TRBV30; D gene: NA; clone size: NA; CDR3 DNA: TGTGCCTGGAGCTTGGGTGGAGACTCCTACAATGAGCAGTTCTTC; CDR3 protein: CAWSLGGDSYNEQFF
J gene: TRBJ1-1; V gene: TRBV5-1; D gene: NA; clone size: NA; CDR3 DNA: TGCGCCAGCAGCTTGTTGGAGGCCTGGGGCACTGAAGCTTTCTTT; CDR3 protein: CASSLLEAWGTEAFF
J gene: TRBJ2-7; V gene: TRBV7-6; D gene: NA; clone size: few; CDR3 DNA: TGTGCCAGCAGCTTGCGCGGAAGGGGCGAGGGGTTCGAGCAGTACTTC; CDR3 protein: CASSLRGRGEGFEQYF
J gene: TRBJ1-1; V gene: TRBV6-8; D gene: NA; clone size: NA; CDR3 DNA: TGTGCCAGCAACCCACAGAGTGAAGATACTGAAGCTTTCTTT; CDR3 protein: CASNPQSEDTEAFF
J gene: TRBJ1-5; V gene: TRBV28; D gene: NA; clone size: few; CDR3 DNA: TGTGCCAGCAGTCCCCCCACAGACATTCAGCCCCAGCATTTT; CDR3 protein: CASSPPTDIQPQHF